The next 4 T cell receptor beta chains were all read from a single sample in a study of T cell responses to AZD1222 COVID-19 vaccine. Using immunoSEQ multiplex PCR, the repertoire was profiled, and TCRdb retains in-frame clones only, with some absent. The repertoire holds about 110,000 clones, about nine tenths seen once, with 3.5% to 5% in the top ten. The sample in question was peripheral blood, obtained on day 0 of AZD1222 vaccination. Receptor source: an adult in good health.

This CDR3 is CASSSSGTPGQQETQYF. CDR3 nucleotide sequence: TGTGCCAGCAGCTCCTCGGGAACCCCGGGACAACAAGAGACCCAGTACTTC. This sequence joins TRBV6-2 or TRBV6-3 and TRBJ2-5; D might be TRBD1 (6 bases). CDR1 MNHEY and CDR2 SVGEGT come from the germline V gene. Trimming shortened V by 6 bases and J by 2 bases, and 22 bases separated the two germline ends. The CDR3 totals 17 residues.

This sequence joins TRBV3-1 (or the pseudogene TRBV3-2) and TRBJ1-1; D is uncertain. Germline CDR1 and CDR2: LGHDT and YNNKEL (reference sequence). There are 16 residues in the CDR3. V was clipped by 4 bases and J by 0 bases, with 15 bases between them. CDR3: CASSPRWNRVNTEAFF. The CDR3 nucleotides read TGTGCCAGCAGCCCCCGCTGGAATCGGGTGAACACTGAAGCTTTCTTT.

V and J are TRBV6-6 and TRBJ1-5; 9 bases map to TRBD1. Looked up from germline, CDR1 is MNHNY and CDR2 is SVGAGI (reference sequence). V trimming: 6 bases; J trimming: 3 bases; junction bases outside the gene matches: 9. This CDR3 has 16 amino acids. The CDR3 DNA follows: TGTGCCAGCAGGGACCGGGACAGGGCTCCCAATCAGCCCCAGCATTTT. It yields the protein CASRDRDRAPNQPQHF.

CDR3 loop: CASNARGNTGELFF. The CDR3 bases are TGTGCCAGTAACGCGCGGGGGAACACCGGGGAGCTGTTTTTT. This chain links TRBV19 with TRBJ2-2; the D gene is possibly TRBD2 (6 bases). The CDR3 is 14 amino acids. Germline CDR1 and CDR2: LNHDA and SQIVND (reference sequence). V lost 7 bases to trimming and J lost 1 base, with 10 bases between them. The entire variable domain, with the rest obtained from reference TRBV19 and TRBJ2-2, is as follows: DGGITQSPKYLFRKEGQNVTLSCEQNLNHDAMYWYRQDPGQGLRLIYYSQIVNDFQKGDIAEGYSVSREKKESFPLTVTSAQKNPTAFYLCASNARGNTGELFFGEGSRLTVL.